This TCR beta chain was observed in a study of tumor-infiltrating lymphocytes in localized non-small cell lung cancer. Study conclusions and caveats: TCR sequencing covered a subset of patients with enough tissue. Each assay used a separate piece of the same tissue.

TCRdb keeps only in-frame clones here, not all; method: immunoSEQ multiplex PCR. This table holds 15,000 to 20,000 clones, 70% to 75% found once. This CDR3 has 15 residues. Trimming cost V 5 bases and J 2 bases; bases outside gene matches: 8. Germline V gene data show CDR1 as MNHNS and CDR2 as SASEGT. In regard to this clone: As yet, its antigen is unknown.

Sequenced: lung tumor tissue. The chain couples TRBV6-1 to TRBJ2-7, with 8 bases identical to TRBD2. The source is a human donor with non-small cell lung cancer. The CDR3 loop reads CASSRESGRAYEQYF. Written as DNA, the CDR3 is TGTGCCAGCAGTCGTGAAAGCGGGAGAGCCTACGAGCAGTACTTC.